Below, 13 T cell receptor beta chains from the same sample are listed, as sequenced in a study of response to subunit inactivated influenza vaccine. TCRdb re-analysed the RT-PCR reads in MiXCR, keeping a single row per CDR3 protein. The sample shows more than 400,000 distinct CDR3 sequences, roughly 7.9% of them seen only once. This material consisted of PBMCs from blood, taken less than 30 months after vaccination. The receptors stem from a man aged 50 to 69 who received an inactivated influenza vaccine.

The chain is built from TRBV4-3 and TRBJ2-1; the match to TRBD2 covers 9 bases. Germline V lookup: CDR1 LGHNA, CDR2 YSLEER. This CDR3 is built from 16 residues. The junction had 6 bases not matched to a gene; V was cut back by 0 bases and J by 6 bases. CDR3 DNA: TGCGCCAGCAGCCAAGACGGCGGGAGGGGAATCAATGAGCAGTTCTTC. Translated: CASSQDGGRGINEQFF.

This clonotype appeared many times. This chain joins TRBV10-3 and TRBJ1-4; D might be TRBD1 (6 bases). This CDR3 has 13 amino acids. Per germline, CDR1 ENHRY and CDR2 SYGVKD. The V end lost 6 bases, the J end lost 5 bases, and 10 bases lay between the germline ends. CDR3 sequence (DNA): TGTGCCATCAGGGAGGGGGTAAATGAAAAACTGTTTTTT. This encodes CAIREGVNEKLFF.

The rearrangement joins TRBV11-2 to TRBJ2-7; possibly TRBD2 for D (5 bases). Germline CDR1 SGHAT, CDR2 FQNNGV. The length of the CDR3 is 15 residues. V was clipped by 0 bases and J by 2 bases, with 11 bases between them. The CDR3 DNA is TGTGCCAGCAGCTTAGATGCAATAGCGACCTACGAGCAGTACTTC. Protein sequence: CASSLDAIATYEQYF.

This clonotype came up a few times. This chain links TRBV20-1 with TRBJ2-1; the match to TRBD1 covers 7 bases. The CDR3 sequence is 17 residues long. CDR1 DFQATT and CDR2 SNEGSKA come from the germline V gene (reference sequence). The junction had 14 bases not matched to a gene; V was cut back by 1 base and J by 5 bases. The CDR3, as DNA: TGCAGTGCTAGAGGAGGACAGGCGAGGATTTCGCACAATGAGCAGTTCTTC. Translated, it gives CSARGGQARISHNEQFF.

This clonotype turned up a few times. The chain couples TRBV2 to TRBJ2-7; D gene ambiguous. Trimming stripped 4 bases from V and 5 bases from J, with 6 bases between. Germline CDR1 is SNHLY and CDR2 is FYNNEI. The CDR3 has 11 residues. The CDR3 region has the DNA TGTGCCAGCAGTGTTAAGAACGAGCAGTACTTC. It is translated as CASSVKNEQYF.

CDR3 nucleotides: TGTGCCAGCAGCTTGCCGACAGGGATGGGCACTGAAGCTTTCTTT. Translating gives CASSLPTGMGTEAFF. V usage is TRBV7-8 and J usage is TRBJ1-1; 7 bases match TRBD1. The CDR3 totals 15 residues. J was trimmed by 4 bases and V by 3 bases; bases with no gene match: 8. Germline V gene sequence: CDR1 SGHVS, CDR2 FQNEAQ.

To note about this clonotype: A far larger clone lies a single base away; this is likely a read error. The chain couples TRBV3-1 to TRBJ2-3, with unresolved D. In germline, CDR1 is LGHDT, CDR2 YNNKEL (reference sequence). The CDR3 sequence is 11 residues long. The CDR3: CASRQADTQYF. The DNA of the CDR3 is TGTGCCAGCAGGCAAGCAGATACGCAGTATTTT.

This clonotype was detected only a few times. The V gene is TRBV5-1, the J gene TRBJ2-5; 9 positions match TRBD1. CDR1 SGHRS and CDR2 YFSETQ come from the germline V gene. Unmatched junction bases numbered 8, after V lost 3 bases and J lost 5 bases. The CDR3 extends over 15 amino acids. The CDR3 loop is CASSSAGTGQETQYF. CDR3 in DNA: TGCGCCAGCAGCTCGGCCGGGACAGGGCAGGAGACCCAGTACTTC.

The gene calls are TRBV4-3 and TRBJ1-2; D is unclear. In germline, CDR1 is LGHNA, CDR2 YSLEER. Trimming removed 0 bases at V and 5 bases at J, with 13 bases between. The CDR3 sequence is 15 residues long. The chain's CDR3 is CASSQDLDGPYGYTF. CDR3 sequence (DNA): TGCGCCAGCAGCCAAGATCTGGACGGCCCTTATGGCTACACCTTC.

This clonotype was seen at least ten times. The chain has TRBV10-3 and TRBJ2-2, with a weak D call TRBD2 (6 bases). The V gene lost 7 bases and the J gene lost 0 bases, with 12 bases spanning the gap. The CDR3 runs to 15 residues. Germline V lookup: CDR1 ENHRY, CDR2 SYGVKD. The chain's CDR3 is CAITGGAANTGELFF. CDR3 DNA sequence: TGTGCCATCACAGGCGGGGCCGCGAACACCGGGGAGCTGTTTTTT.

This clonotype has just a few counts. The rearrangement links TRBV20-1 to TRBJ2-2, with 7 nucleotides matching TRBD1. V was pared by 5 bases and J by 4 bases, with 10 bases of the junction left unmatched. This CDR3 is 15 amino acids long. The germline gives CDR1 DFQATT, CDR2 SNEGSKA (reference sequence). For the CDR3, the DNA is TGCAGTGCTCCCGGCCAGACAGGGACCACCGGGGAGCTGTTTTTT. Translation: CSAPGQTGTTGELFF.

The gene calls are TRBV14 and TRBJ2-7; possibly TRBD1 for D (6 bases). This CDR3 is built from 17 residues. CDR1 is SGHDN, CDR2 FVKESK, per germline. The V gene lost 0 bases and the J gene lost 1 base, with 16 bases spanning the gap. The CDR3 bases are TGTGCCAGCAGCCAAGATAAATCGACAGGCACATCCTACGAGCAGTACTTC. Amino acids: CASSQDKSTGTSYEQYF.

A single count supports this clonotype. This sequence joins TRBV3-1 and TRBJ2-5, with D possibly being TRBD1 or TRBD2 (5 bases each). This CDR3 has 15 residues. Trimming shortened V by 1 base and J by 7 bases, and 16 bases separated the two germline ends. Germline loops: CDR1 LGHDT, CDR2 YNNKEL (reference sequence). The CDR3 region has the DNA TGTGCCAGCAGCCAAGGTTGGCGGGCCCAGGGGACCCAGTACTTC. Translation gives CASSQGWRAQGTQYF.